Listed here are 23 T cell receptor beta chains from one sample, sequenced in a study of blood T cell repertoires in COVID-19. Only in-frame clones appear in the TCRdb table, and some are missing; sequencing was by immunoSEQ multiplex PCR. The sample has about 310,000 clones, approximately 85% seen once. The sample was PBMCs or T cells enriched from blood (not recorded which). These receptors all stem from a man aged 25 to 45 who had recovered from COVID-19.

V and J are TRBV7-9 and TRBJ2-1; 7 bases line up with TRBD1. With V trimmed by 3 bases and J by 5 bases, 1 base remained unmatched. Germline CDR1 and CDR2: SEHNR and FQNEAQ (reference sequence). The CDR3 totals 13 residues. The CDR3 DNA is TGTGCCAGCAGCTTCCAGGGGGACAATGAGCAGTTCTTC. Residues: CASSFQGDNEQFF.

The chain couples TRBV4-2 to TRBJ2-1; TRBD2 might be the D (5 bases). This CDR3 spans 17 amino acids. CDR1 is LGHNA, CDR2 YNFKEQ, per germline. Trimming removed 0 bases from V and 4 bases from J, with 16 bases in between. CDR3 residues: CASSQDDRGLGYNEQFF. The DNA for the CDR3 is TGTGCCAGCAGCCAAGACGACCGAGGGTTGGGATACAATGAGCAGTTCTTC.

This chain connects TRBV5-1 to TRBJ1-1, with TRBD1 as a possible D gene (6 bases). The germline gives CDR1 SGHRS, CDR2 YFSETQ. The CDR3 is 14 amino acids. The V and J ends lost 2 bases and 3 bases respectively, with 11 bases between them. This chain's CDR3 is CASSLQGRDTEAFF. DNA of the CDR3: TGCGCCAGCAGCTTACAGGGTCGGGACACTGAAGCTTTCTTT. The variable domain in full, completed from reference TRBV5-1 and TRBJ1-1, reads KAGVTQTPRYLIKTRGQQVTLSCSPISGHRSVSWYQQTPGQGLQFLFEYFSETQRNKGNFPGRFSGRQFSNSRSEMNVSTLELGDSALYLCASSLQGRDTEAFFGQGTRLTVV.

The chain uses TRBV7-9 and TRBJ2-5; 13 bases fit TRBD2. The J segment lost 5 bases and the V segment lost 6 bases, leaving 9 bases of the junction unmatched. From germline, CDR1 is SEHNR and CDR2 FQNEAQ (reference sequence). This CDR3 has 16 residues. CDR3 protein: CASSTGTSGARETQYF. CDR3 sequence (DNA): TGTGCCAGCAGTACCGGGACTAGCGGGGCGAGGGAGACCCAGTACTTC.

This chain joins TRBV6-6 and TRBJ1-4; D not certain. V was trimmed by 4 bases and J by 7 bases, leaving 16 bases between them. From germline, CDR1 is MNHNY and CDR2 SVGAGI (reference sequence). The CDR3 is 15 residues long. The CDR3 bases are TGTGCCAGCAGTTCGATCGGGGTGGTCGGTGAAAAACTGTTTTTT. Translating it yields CASSSIGVVGEKLFF.

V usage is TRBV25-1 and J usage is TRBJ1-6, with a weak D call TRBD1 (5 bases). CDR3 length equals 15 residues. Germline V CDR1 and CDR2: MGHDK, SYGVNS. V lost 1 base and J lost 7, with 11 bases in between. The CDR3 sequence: CASSESRDGNSPLHF. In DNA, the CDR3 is TGTGCCAGCAGTGAATCGCGGGACGGCAATTCACCCCTCCACTTT.

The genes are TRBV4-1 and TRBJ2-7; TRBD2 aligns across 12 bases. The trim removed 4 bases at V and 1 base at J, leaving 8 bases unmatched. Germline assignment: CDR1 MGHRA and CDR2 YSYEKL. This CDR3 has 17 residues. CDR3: CASSLQAGLAGSYEQYF. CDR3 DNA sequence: TGCGCCAGCAGCCTCCAAGCCGGACTAGCGGGGTCCTACGAGCAGTACTTC.

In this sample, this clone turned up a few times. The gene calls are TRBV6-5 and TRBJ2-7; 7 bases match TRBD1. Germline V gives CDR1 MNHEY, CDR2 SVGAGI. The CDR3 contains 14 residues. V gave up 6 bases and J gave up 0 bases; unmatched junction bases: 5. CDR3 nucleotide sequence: TGTGCCAGCAGAGGACAGGTTGTCTCCTACGAGCAGTACTTC. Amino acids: CASRGQVVSYEQYF.

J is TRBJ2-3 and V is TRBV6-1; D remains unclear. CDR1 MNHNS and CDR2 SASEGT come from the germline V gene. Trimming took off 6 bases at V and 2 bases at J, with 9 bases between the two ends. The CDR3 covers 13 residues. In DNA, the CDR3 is TGTGCCAGCAGGAGTCTGTCCACAGATACGCAGTATTTT. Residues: CASRSLSTDTQYF.

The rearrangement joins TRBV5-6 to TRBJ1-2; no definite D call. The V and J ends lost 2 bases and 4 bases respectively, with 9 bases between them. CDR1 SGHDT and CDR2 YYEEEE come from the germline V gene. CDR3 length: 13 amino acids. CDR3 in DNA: TGTGCCAGCAGCTTCCAGGAATCCTATGGCTACACCTTC. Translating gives CASSFQESYGYTF.

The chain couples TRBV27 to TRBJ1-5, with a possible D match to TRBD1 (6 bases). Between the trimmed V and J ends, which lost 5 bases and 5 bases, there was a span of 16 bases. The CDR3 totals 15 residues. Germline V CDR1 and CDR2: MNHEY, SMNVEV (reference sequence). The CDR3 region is CASSPGAYLDQPQHF. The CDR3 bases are TGTGCCAGCAGTCCAGGGGCGTACCTTGATCAGCCCCAGCATTTT.

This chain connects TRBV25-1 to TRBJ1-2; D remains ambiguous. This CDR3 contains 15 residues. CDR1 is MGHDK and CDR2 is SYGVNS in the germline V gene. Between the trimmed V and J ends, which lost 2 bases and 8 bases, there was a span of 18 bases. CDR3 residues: CASSEKVAGRGGYTF. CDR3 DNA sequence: TGTGCCAGCAGTGAAAAGGTGGCAGGCAGAGGGGGCTACACCTTC.

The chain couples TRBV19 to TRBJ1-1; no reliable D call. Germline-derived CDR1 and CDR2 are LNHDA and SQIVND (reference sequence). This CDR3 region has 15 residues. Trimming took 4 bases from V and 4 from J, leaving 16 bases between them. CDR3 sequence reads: CASSTDTGVVTEAFF. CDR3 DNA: TGTGCCAGTAGTACCGACACCGGGGTAGTCACTGAAGCTTTCTTT.

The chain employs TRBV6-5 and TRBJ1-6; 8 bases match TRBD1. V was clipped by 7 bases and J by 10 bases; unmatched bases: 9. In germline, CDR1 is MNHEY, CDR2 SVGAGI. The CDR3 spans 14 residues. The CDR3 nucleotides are TGTGCCAGCACTCGTCCCGGGACAGGATCACCCCTCCACTTT. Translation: CASTRPGTGSPLHF.

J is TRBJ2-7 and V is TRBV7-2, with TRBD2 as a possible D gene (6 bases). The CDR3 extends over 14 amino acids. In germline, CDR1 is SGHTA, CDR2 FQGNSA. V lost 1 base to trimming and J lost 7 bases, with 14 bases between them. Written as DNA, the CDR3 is TGTGCCAGCAGCTTAGGGAGAACGGGGAGGGAGCAGTACTTC. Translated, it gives CASSLGRTGREQYF.

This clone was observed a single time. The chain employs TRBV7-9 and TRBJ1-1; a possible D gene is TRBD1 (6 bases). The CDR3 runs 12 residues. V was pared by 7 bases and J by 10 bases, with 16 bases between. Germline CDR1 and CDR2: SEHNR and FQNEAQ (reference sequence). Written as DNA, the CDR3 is TGTGCCAGCACCATAGGGGGTGATGGAGCTTTCTTT. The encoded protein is CASTIGGDGAFF.

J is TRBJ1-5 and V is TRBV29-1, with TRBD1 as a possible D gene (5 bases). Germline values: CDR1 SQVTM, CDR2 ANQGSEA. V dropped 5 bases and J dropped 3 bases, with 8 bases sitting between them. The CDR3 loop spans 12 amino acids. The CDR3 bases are TGCAGCGTTCAGGGTGTCAATCAGCCCCAGCATTTT. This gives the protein CSVQGVNQPQHF.

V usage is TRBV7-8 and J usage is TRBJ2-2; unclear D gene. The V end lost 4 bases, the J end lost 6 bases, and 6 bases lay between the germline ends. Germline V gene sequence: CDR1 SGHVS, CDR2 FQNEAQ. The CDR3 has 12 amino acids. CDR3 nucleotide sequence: TGTGCCAGCAGCTCCACTGCCGGGGAGCTGTTTTTT. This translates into CASSSTAGELFF.

The CDR3 bases are TGCAGCTCGCTAGGATTCCCCTACAATGAGCAGTTCTTC. Translation: CSSLGFPYNEQFF. V is TRBV29-1 and J is TRBJ2-1, with unresolved D. The germline gives CDR1 SQVTM, CDR2 ANQGSEA. The CDR3 is 13 residues long. Trimming took off 8 bases at V and 2 bases at J, with 13 bases between the two ends.

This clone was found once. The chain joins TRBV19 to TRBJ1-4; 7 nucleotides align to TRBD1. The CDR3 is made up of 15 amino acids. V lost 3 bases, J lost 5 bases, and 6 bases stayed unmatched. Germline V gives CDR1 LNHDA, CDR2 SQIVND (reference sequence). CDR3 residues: CASSIGLTGNEKLFF. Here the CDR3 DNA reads TGTGCCAGTAGTATTGGGTTGACAGGGAATGAAAAACTGTTTTTT.

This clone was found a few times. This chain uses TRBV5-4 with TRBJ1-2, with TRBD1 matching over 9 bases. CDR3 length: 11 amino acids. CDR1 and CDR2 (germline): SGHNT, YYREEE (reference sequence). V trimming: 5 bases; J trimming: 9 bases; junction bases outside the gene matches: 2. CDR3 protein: CASRGQGRYTF. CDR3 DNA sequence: TGTGCCAGCAGGGGACAGGGCCGCTACACCTTC.

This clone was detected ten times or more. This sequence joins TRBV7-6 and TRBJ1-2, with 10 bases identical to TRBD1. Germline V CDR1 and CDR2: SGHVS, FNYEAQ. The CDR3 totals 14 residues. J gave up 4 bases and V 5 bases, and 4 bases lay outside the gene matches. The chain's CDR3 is CASSPGDRGYGYTF. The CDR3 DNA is TGTGCCAGCAGCCCCGGGGACAGGGGCTATGGCTACACCTTC.

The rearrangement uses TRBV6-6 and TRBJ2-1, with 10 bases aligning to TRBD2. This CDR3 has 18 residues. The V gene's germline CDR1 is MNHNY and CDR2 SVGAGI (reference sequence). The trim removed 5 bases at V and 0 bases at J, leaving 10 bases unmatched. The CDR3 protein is CASSRGTSAMSSYNEQFF. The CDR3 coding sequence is TGTGCCAGCAGTCGCGGGACTAGCGCGATGAGCTCCTACAATGAGCAGTTCTTC.